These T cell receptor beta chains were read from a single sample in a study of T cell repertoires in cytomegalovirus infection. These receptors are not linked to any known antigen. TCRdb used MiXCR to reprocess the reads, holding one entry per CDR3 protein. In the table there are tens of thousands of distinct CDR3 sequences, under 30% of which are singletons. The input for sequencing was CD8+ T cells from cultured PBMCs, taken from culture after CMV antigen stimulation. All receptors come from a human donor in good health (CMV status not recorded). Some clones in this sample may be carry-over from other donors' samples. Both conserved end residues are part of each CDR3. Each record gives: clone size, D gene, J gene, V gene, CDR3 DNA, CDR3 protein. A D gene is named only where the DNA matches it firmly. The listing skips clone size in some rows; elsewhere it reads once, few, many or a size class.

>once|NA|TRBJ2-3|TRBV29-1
TGCAGCGTTGAGGGGGCAGATACGCAGTATTTT
CSVEGADTQYF
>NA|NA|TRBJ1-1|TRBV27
TGTGCCAGCAGCCGGAGGGGAGCTGAAGCTTTCTTT
CASSRRGAEAFF
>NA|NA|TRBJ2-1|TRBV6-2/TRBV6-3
TGTGCCAGCAGCACTAGGGCCTCAGGGGTCTACTACAATGAGCAGTTCTTC
CASSTRASGVYYNEQFF
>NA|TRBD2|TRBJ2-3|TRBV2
TGTGCCAGCAGGAGGACTAGCGGGGGCGTAGATACGCAGTATTTT
CASRRTSGGVDTQYF
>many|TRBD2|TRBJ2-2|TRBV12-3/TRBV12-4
TGTGCCAGCAGTACTAGCGGCGGGGAGCTGTTTTTT
CASSTSGGELFF
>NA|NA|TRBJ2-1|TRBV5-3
TGTGCCAGCAGCTTGGAAGGGGATGAGCAGTTCTTC
CASSLEGDEQFF
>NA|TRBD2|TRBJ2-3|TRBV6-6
TGTGCCGGCAGTGAGGCTAGCGGGAGGGGAGGAGATACGCAGTATTTT
CAGSEASGRGGDTQYF
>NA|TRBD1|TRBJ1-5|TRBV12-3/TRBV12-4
TGTGCCAGCAGTCTCAGACAGGGAAGTCAGCCCCAGCATTTT
CASSLRQGSQPQHF
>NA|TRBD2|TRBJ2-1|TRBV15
TGTGCCACCAGCAGAGGCCTAGCGGGGGGGCCCGTCCATGAGCAGTTCTTC
CATSRGLAGGPVHEQFF
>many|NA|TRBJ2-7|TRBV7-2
TGTGCCAGCAGCTTATTAACAGGGAGGAGCTCCTACGAGCAGTACTTC
CASSLLTGRSSYEQYF
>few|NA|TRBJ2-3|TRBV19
TGTGCCAGTAGAACTTCCTCCGTGAATACGCAGTATTTT
CASRTSSVNTQYF
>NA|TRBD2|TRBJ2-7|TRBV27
TGTGCCAGCAGTTTAGGGACTAGCGGGAGAAGGCAGTACTTC
CASSLGTSGRRQYF
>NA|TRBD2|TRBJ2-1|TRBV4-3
TGCGCCAGCAGCCAATCGGAACTAGCGGGAGGCCCCAACAATGAGCAGTTCTTC
CASSQSELAGGPNNEQFF